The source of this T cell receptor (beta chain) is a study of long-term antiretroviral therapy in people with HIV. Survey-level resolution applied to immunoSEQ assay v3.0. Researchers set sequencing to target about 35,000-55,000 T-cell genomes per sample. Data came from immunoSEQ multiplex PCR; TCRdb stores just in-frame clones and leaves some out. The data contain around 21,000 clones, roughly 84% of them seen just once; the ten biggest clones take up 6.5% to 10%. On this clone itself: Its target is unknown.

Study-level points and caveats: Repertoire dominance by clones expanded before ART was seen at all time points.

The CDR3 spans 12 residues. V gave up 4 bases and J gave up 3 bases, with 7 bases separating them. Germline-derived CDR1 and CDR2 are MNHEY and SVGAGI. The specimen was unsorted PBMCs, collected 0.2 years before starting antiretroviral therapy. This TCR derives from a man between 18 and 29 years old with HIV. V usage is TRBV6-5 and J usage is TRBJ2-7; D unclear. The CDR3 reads CASSSTDYEQYF. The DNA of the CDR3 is TGTGCCAGCAGTTCCACGGACTACGAGCAGTACTTC.